A single sample gave rise to the 27 T cell receptor beta chains below, sequenced in a study of T-cell reconstitution after alpha-beta-depleted transplantation in children. TCRbeta library preparation incorporated unique molecular identifiers. Via MiXCR, TCRdb re-called the PCR reads, giving one row per CDR3 protein. The data show about 690,000 distinct CDR3 sequences, with roughly 17% seen just once and 1.1% held by the top ten. Sequencing used PBMCs from the stem cell graft donor, obtained from the stem cell graft. These receptors were collected from a human donor who donated a stem cell graft to a child with acute myeloid leukemia.

This clonotype was counted a few times. J is TRBJ1-5 and V is TRBV6-1; a weak D match, TRBD1 (6 bases). The CDR3 loop spans 14 amino acids. Germline assignment: CDR1 MNHNS and CDR2 SASEGT. V was clipped by 6 bases and J by 0 bases, with 9 bases between them. Here the CDR3 reads CASRGDTSNQPQHF. CDR3 coding DNA: TGTGCCAGCAGGGGGGACACTAGCAATCAGCCCCAGCATTTT.

The chain is built from TRBV20-1 and TRBJ2-3; 9 positions match TRBD2. The CDR3 has 17 residues. Per germline, CDR1 DFQATT and CDR2 SNEGSKA (reference sequence). The V segment lost 2 bases and the J segment 4 bases; nucleotides outside the gene matches: 13. The CDR3 DNA follows: TGCAGTGCTAGACCCATTTTAGCGGGGGCTATCTCAGATACGCAGTATTTT. It specifies CSARPILAGAISDTQYF.

Only a few counts were recorded for this clonotype. J is TRBJ2-1 and V is TRBV4-1, with 10 bases lining up with TRBD1. V trimming: 1 base; J trimming: 2 bases; junction bases outside the gene matches: 2. CDR3 length: 16 amino acids. Looked up from germline, CDR1 is MGHRA and CDR2 is YSYEKL. CDR3 sequence: CASSQVGTGAYNEQFF. CDR3 bases: TGCGCCAGCAGCCAAGTAGGGACAGGGGCCTACAATGAGCAGTTCTTC.

This clonotype was counted at least ten times. The J gene is TRBJ1-2, the V gene TRBV10-2, with a possible D match to TRBD1 (5 bases). The CDR3 loop spans 16 amino acids. Germline V lookup: CDR1 WSHSY, CDR2 SAAADI. With 0 bases removed from V and 0 bases from J, the gap between germline ends came to 11 bases. The CDR3 coding sequence is TGCGCCAGCAGTGAGTCAGGGGAGGGCCCTAACTATGGCTACACCTTC. Its protein product is CASSESGEGPNYGYTF.

This clonotype appeared many times. The V call is TRBV7-9, the J call TRBJ1-1, with TRBD1 identical over 10 bases. The length of the CDR3 is 13 residues. Germline CDR1 reads SEHNR; CDR2 reads FQNEAQ (reference sequence). V lost 5 bases to trimming and J lost 4 bases; unmatched junction nucleotides: 1. The CDR3 sequence: CASSRTGGTEAFF. Written as DNA, the CDR3 is TGTGCCAGCAGCCGGACAGGGGGCACTGAAGCTTTCTTT.

The chain carries TRBV20-1 and TRBJ1-1, with TRBD1 as a possible D gene (6 bases). V was shortened by 4 bases and J by 4 bases, with 16 bases between the two germline ends. The germline V gene encodes CDR1 DFQATT and CDR2 SNEGSKA (reference sequence). This CDR3 contains 14 residues. CDR3 amino acids: CSATIGGGSTEAFF. The CDR3 DNA is TGCAGTGCTACGATAGGGGGGGGATCCACTGAAGCTTTCTTT.

This clonotype was detected ten times or more. A read error may produce the germline difference seen at one junction end. The J gene is TRBJ2-7, the V gene TRBV5-1; possible D gene TRBD1, 5 bases. Germline values: CDR1 SGHRS, CDR2 YFSETQ. The CDR3 contains 11 residues. The DNA of the CDR3 is TGTGCCAGCAGGGACTCCTACGAGCAGTACTTC. Its protein is CASRDSYEQYF.

V and J are TRBV20-1 and TRBJ2-3; 9 nucleotides match TRBD2. The CDR3 covers 15 residues. From germline, CDR1 is DFQATT and CDR2 SNEGSKA (reference sequence). After removal of 2 bases from V and 3 bases from J, the junction contained 6 bases not matched to a gene. Here the CDR3 reads CSARRRGGGTDTQYF. The CDR3 DNA reads TGCAGTGCTAGAAGGCGGGGGGGCGGTACAGATACGCAGTATTTT.

The chain employs TRBV7-9 and TRBJ2-6; 10 bases fit TRBD1. In germline, CDR1 is SEHNR, CDR2 FQNEAQ (reference sequence). This CDR3 is 17 amino acids long. J gave up 0 bases and V 8 bases, and 7 bases lay outside the gene matches. The CDR3 DNA reads as TGTGCCAGCGGACGGGACAGGGGAATCTCTGGGGCCAACGTCCTGACTTTC. Its translation: CASGRDRGISGANVLTF.

In its sample, this clonotype was seen many times. This chain uses TRBV7-2 with TRBJ1-2; D perhaps matches TRBD1 (6 bases). In germline, CDR1 is SGHTA, CDR2 FQGNSA. Trimming pared 3 bases from V and 3 bases from J, leaving 17 bases between. This CDR3 is 16 amino acids long. The CDR3 here is CASSFKPGEGYYGYTF. The CDR3 region has the DNA TGTGCCAGCAGCTTCAAGCCAGGGGAAGGGTACTATGGCTACACCTTC.

This clonotype was counted at least ten times. V is TRBV15 and J is TRBJ2-2, with D possibly matching TRBD2 (5 bases). This CDR3 contains 14 residues. Trimming took 6 bases from V and 3 from J, leaving 11 bases between them. Per the germline V gene, CDR1 is LNHNV and CDR2 is YYDKDF (reference sequence). The CDR3 nucleotides are TGTGCCACCAGTCTTGGAGGAGACACCGGGGAGCTGTTTTTT. It translates to CATSLGGDTGELFF. Complete variable domain (other parts from reference TRBV15 and TRBJ2-2): DAMVIQNPRYQVTQFGKPVTLSCSQTLNHNVMYWYQQKSSQAPKLLFHYYDKDFNNEADTPDNFQSRRPNTSFCFLDIRSPGLGDTAMYLCATSLGGDTGELFFGEGSRLTVL.

The rearrangement joins TRBV5-1 to TRBJ2-3; D is undetermined. Trimming removed 0 bases from V and 4 bases from J, with 12 bases in between. Germline lookup yields CDR1 SGHRS and CDR2 YFSETQ. There are 15 residues in the CDR3. CDR3 region: CASSLAASNADTQYF. The CDR3 DNA is TGCGCCAGCAGCTTGGCGGCTTCCAACGCAGATACGCAGTATTTT.

The V and J genes are TRBV5-1 and TRBJ2-2; D remains unclear. V lost 1 base, J lost 8 bases, and 6 bases lay in between. CDR1 SGHRS and CDR2 YFSETQ come from the germline V gene. This CDR3 has 12 amino acids. DNA of the CDR3: TGCGCCAGCAGCTTGCCGGAGGGGGAGCTGTTTTTT. This translates into CASSLPEGELFF.

In its sample, this clonotype was seen a few times. The rearrangement joins TRBV20-1 to TRBJ2-5; 8 bases match TRBD2. In germline, CDR1 is DFQATT, CDR2 SNEGSKA (reference sequence). This CDR3 is built from 13 residues. CDR3 DNA sequence: TGCAGCCCGGGGGGGCCTTTTCAAGAGACCCAGTACTTC. The encoded protein is CSPGGPFQETQYF.

This clonotype was seen a few times. In nucleotides, the CDR3 is TGTGCCAGCAGCTCCTTAAGCGGGGGGCCGGCGGGGACCGGGGAGCTGTTTTTT. This gives the protein CASSSLSGGPAGTGELFF. The chain links TRBV9 to TRBJ2-2; 9 bases are a match to TRBD2. The CDR3 has 18 amino acids. Germline assignment: CDR1 SGDLS and CDR2 YYNGEE. Germline trimming cut 4 bases from V and 5 bases from J; bases unmatched to any gene: 15. Using reference TRBV9 and TRBJ2-2 for the parts outside the CDR3, the full variable domain is DSGVTQTPKHLITATGQRVTLRCSPRSGDLSVYWYQQSLDQGLQFLIQYYNGEERAKGNILERFSAQQFPDLHSELNLSSLELGDSALYFCASSSLSGGPAGTGELFFGEGSRLTVL.

This clonotype was counted between two and nine times. J is TRBJ2-7 and V is TRBV6-6, with 9 bases lining up with TRBD1. The CDR3 consists of 13 residues. Trimming took 6 bases from V and 10 from J; bases not matched to a gene: 10. From germline, CDR1 is MNHNY and CDR2 SVGAGI (reference sequence). The CDR3 here is CASRGQGISEQYF. The CDR3 region has the DNA TGTGCCAGCAGGGGACAGGGAATCTCCGAACAGTACTTC.

This clonotype was seen many times. Here the CDR3 reads CSARPDTQIFYGYTF. In DNA, the CDR3 is TGCAGTGCTAGGCCGGACACACAAATATTCTATGGCTACACCTTC. The V and J genes are TRBV20-1 and TRBJ1-2, with D possibly being TRBD1 (5 bases). This CDR3 has 15 residues. V was clipped by 3 bases and J by 4 bases, with 18 bases between them. Looked up from germline, CDR1 is DFQATT and CDR2 is SNEGSKA (reference sequence).

In its sample, this clonotype was seen many times. The chain recombines TRBV7-3 with TRBJ2-1; D uncertain. Trimming removed 4 bases from V and 8 bases from J, with 21 bases in between. Per germline, CDR1 SGHTA and CDR2 FQGTGA. This CDR3 has 16 amino acids. This CDR3 is CASSSQVATPPHEQFF. CDR3 bases: TGTGCCAGCAGCTCCCAAGTGGCTACCCCTCCCCATGAGCAGTTCTTC.

This clonotype came up many times. The rearrangement joins TRBV6-5 to TRBJ2-1; D unclear. Germline CDR1 is MNHEY and CDR2 is SVGAGI. V shed 4 bases and J shed 4 bases, with 11 bases lying between them. The CDR3 has 14 residues. The CDR3 nucleotides read TGTGCCAGCAGTTCAGGCTTGCCATACAATGAGCAGTTCTTC. This translates into CASSSGLPYNEQFF.

The genes are TRBV20-1 and TRBJ1-3; 7 bases line up with TRBD1. Per germline, CDR1 DFQATT and CDR2 SNEGSKA (reference sequence). This CDR3 contains 19 residues. Trimming removed 3 bases from V and 0 bases from J; junction bases left unmatched: 17. The CDR3 region has the DNA TGCAGTGCTAGCCCCCACGACAGGGTCGTTCAATACTCTGGAAACACCATATATTTT. It translates to CSASPHDRVVQYSGNTIYF.

Turning to this clonotype: A much larger clone sits a single nucleotide away, making a read error possible. The CDR3 coding sequence is TGTGCCAGCAGCTTAGCCGGGGACTACGAGCACTACTTC. It encodes CASSLAGDYEHYF. The chain employs TRBV7-6 and TRBJ2-7; 7 nucleotides align to TRBD2. The germline V gene encodes CDR1 SGHVS and CDR2 FNYEAQ. The CDR3 is made up of 13 amino acids. Together with reference TRBV7-6 and TRBJ2-7, the CDR3 gives the full variable domain: GAGVSQSPRYKVTKRGQDVALRCDPISGHVSLYWYRQALGQGPEFLTYFNYEAQQDKSGLPNDRFSAERPEGSISTLTIQRTEQRDSAMYRCASSLAGDYEHYFGPGTRLTVT.

CDR3 residues: CASSKRPPLEETQYF. CDR3 nucleotide sequence: TGTGCCAGCAGCAAACGACCGCCGCTTGAAGAGACCCAGTACTTC. The chain couples TRBV7-2 to TRBJ2-5; D uncertain. This CDR3 region has 15 residues. V dropped 5 bases and J dropped 3 bases, with 16 bases sitting between them. CDR1 is SGHTA and CDR2 is FQGNSA in the germline V gene.

This clonotype was recorded at least ten times. The chain employs TRBV6-5 and TRBJ2-7, with 10 bases aligning to TRBD1. V shed 0 bases and J 5 bases; nucleotides not matched to a gene: 4. Germline CDR1 and CDR2: MNHEY and SVGAGI. CDR3 size: 15 residues. Written as DNA, the CDR3 is TGTGCCAGCAGTTACTCGGACAGGGGGAAGGACGAGCAGTACTTC. This translates into CASSYSDRGKDEQYF.

This clonotype has at least ten counts. The V call is TRBV12-3 or TRBV12-4, the J call TRBJ1-1; D unresolved. The V end lost 2 bases, the J end lost 11 bases, and 15 bases lay between the germline ends. The CDR3 contains 13 residues. CDR3 coding DNA: TGTGCCAGCAGTTTATCGGAGGAGATTTTGGCTTTCTTT. It codes for CASSLSEEILAFF.

This rearrangement joins TRBV20-1 to TRBJ1-5; 7 bases agree with TRBD1. This CDR3 is 16 amino acids long. Germline V CDR1 and CDR2: DFQATT, SNEGSKA (reference sequence). V was clipped by 5 bases and J by 0 bases; unmatched bases: 10. The CDR3, as DNA: TGCAGTGCTCAGGGGGTTAGCCCCTATAGCAATCAGCCCCAGCATTTT. Protein sequence: CSAQGVSPYSNQPQHF.

The rearrangement links TRBV5-1 to TRBJ2-7; 9 nucleotides line up with TRBD1. CDR1 is SGHRS, CDR2 YFSETQ, per germline. Germline trimming cut 8 bases from V and 5 bases from J; bases unmatched to any gene: 5. The CDR3 runs to 12 residues. CDR3 sequence: CARGQGTNEQYV. CDR3 DNA: TGCGCCAGAGGACAGGGGACAAACGAGCAGTACGTC.

This clonotype was picked up a small number of times. J is TRBJ2-5 and V is TRBV12-3 or TRBV12-4; TRBD2 agrees at 13 bases. V lost 6 bases, J lost 5 bases, and 9 bases stayed unmatched. The CDR3 extends over 16 amino acids. The CDR3 region has the DNA TGTGCCAGCAGCTCATCCGGGACTAGCGGGAAGGAGACCCAGTACTTC. Its translation: CASSSSGTSGKETQYF.